This paragraph covers one T cell receptor (beta chain) sequence. A few counts support this clone. No antigen is known for it. No base qualities exist here, and no much larger clone lies one base off it. The sample comes from a study of blood T cell repertoires in COVID-19 (dated by TCRdb to the early 2020s). In the study overall: Samples from collaborators originated in the United States, Italy and Spain and spanned both the acute and convalescent phases of COVID-19. The repertoires were made available in a free public database intended to serve as a resource for research on the immune response to SARS-CoV-2. The prospective study material was composed of cDNA or gDNA derived from T cells, B-cell-depleted T cells, or PBMCs. HLA class I and class II types, where available, came from metadata supplied by the sample provider rather than from assay-based typing. The dataset comprised deeply sampled blood TCRbeta repertoires from subjects exposed to, actively infected with, or recovered from COVID-19. A de-identified subject ID, COVID-19 status, age in years and sex were almost always included in the sample metadata. Samples were obtained from the ongoing ImmuneRACE study (first 160 participants) and from 1,254 subjects provided by 6 global collaborators. General conclusions and limits of the study: The quantity of clinical and demographic metadata differed by source and by participant and was supplied without curation.

TCRbeta CDR3 regions were amplified from genomic DNA using the immunoSEQ Assay, a bias-controlled multiplex PCR. The paper's processing steps were these. The number of nucleated cells in each sample was estimated from the amplification of reference gene primers within the assay. To quantify the absolute abundance of each unique TCRbeta CDR3 rearrangement, sequence reads were collapsed and filtered. For each sample, productive Simpson clonality was calculated as the square root of Simpson's diversity index across productive rearrangements. Drawn from immuneACCESS, this table holds only the in-frame rearrangements with V and J called that TCRdb kept. Clones are partly lost; checked studies trace under half to an unresolved V gene and leave the rest unexplained. V and J calls and clone size are copied from that table; D and trimming were computed from the DNA. The sample includes a few hundred thousand clones, with around 88% observed a single time. The ten largest clones represent roughly 6.9% of the sample.

Another Seattle source contributed samples from volunteer blood donors who had recovered from COVID-19. Collaborating institutions collected whole blood in K2EDTA tubes following their own protocols. For TCRbeta analysis, collaborators shipped samples in one of three forms: frozen whole blood, isolated PBMCs, or DNA extracted from either of those sample types. The CDR1 and CDR2 encoded by the germline V gene are MDHEN and SYDVKM. V trim: 8 bases; J trim: 5 bases; unmatched bases: 8. The CDR3 measures 13 amino acids from cysteine to phenylalanine. Just the 39-base CDR3 DNA is kept, in frame starting at base 1.

Sequenced: peripheral blood. The chain couples TRBV28 to TRBJ2-5, and 7 junctional nucleotides match TRBD1. The receptor was isolated from a woman aged 25 to 39 who had recovered from COVID-19. DNA sequence: TGTGCCAGCTGCGAGGGGGCCGGGGAGACCCAGTACTTC. The translation is CASCEGAGETQYF.